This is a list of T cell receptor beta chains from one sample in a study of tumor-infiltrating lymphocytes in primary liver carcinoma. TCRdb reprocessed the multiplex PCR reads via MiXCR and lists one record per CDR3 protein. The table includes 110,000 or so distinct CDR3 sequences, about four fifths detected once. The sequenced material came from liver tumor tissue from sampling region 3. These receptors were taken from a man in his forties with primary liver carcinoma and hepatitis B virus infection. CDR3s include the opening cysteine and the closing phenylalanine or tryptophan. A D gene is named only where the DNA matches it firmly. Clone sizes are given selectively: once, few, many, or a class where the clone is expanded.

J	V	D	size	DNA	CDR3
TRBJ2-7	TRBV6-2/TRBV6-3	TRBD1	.	TGTGCCAGTAGCTGGACAGGGGGTTACGAGCGGTACTTC	CASSWTGGYERYF
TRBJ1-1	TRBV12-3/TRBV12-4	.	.	TGTGCCAGCAATTTGGCAGGGAGTGAAGCTTTCTTT	CASNLAGSEAFF
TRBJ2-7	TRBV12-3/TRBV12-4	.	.	TGTGCCAGCTGTTGGGGGGATTCCTCCTACGGGCAGTACTTC	CASCWGDSSYGQYF
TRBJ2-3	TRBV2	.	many	TGTGCCAGCAGTCCCCTAGAAGATACGCAGTATTTT	CASSPLEDTQYF
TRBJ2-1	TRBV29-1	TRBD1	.	TGTAACTCAGAACAGGGGGTGGGTGAGCAGTTCTTC	CNSEQGVGEQFF
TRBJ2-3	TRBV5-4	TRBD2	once	TGTGCCAGTAGCTTACTAGGACTAGCGGGTACCACAGATACGCATTATTTT	CASSLLGLAGTTDTHYF
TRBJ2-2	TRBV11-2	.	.	TGTGCCTGCAGCTTGCAGGAGTTTTCAGGCGTCGGGGAGCTGTTTTTT	CACSLQEFSGVGELFF
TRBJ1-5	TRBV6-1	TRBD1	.	TGTGCCAGCAGTGAACACACCGGGACAGGGAATCAGCCCCACCAATTT	CASSEHTGTGNQPHQF
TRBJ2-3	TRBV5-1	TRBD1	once	TGCGCCAGCAGCGGGACAGGGGAGGGTACAGAAACGCAGTATTTT	CASSGTGEGTETQYF
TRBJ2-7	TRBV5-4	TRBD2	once	TGTGCCAGCAGCTTGGGGGCGGGAGACAGCTTTCGCGACCAGTACTTC	CASSLGAGDSFRDQYF
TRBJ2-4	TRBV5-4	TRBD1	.	TGTGCCAGCAGCTTGAAAGGGGGCATGAGAAACATTCGGTACTTC	CASSLKGGMRNIRYF
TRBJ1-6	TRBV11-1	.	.	TGTGAGAGCAGCCGGAAACTGGTTTCACCCCTCCACTTT	CESSRKLVSPLHF
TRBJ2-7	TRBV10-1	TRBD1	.	TGCGCCAGCACCGTAATCCTAGGGGGCGAGCACTATTTC	CASTVILGGEHYF
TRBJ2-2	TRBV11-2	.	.	TGTGCCAGCAGTCCATGGACTGCGAACAGCTGGAAGCTGTTTTTT	CASSPWTANSWKLFF
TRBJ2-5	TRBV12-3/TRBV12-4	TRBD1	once	TGTACCAGCAGCCGAAGTGGGACAGAGACCCAGTGGTTC	CTSSRSGTETQWF
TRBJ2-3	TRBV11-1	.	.	TGTGCCAGCAGCTTCGCCGACGGGGGAGCGGATATTCAGTATTTT	CASSFADGGADIQYF
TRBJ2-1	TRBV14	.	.	TGTGCCAGCAGCGCGGTAGGAGGAAGCTACAATGAGCAACTCTTC	CASSAVGGSYNEQLF
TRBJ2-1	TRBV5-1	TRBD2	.	TGCGCCAGCAGCTTGGATCCTAGCGGGCTAAGGTACAATAAGCAGTTCTTC	CASSLDPSGLRYNKQFF
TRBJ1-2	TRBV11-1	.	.	TGTGCCAGCAGCTCGGGACGGGGTCAGAGATATGGCTACACCTTC	CASSSGRGQRYGYTF
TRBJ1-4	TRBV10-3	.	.	TGTGCCATTCAAGGCGGCGCATGGGGTGAAGATGAAAAACTGTTTTTT	CAIQGGAWGEDEKLFF
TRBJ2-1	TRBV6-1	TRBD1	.	TGCGCCAGCAGTGAGACTAAGGACAGGAGTAGGCTCTTC	CASSETKDRSRLF
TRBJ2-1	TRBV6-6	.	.	TGTGCTAGCAGTTACTCGACTGGTTCCTACAATGAGCAGATCTTC	CASSYSTGSYNEQIF
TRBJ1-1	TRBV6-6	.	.	TGTGCCAGTAGCACAAGGGGGACTACCGAAGCTTTCTTT	CASSTRGTTEAFF
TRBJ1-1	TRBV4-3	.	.	TGCGCCAACAGCCAAGAGTTTGGGAAAAGAACTGAAGCTTTCTTT	CANSQEFGKRTEAFF
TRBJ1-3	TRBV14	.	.	TGTGCCAGCCGCCATCGCGGATCCTCTGGAAACACTATATATTTT	CASRHRGSSGNTIYF
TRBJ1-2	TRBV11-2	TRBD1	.	TGTGCCAGCAGCTTAGAGGCAGGGACAGGACCCTATGGCCACACCTTC	CASSLEAGTGPYGHTF
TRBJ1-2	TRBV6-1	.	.	TGTGCCAGAAGTGTCGGGGTTATGGATGGCTACACCTTC	CARSVGVMDGYTF
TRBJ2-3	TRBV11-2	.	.	TGTGCCAGCAACTTAACAGGAGATACACAGTATTTT	CASNLTGDTQYF
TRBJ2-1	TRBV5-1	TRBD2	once	TGCTCCAGCAGCTTGTCTGCGGGGGTATACAATGAGCAATTCTTC	CSSSLSAGVYNEQFF
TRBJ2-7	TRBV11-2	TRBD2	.	TGTGCCAGCAGCTTACTCGGCGGGAGGGTCTCCTACGATCAGTACTTC	CASSLLGGRVSYDQYF
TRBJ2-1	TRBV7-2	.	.	TGTGCCAGCAGTTTAGTGTATGCTGGTTTTCGGACGTACAATGAGCAGTTCTTC	CASSLVYAGFRTYNEQFF
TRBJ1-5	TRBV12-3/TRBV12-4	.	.	TGTGCCAGCAGATTTAATGCTAATCAGCCCCAGCATTTC	CASRFNANQPQHF
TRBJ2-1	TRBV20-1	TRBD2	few	TGCAGTGCTAGGACTAGCGGGGGCCTGAGCTCCTACAATGAGCTGTTCTTC	CSARTSGGLSSYNELFF
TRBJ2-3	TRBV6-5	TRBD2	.	TGTGTCAGCAGACGATGGGGGGGTAGCGGGACTAGCACAAATACGCAGTATTTT	CVSRRWGGSGTSTNTQYF
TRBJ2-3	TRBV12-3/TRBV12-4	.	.	TGTGCCAGCAGTCCCGAGGGGACTGAATTCTATACGCAGTATTTT	CASSPEGTEFYTQYF
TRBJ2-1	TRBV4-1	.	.	TGTGCCAGTCGCCAAGATCCCCAACGAGGTCCCACCTACAATGAGCAGTTCTTC	CASRQDPQRGPTYNEQFF
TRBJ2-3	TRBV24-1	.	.	TGTGCCACCGGTAATCCCACCGGCACAGATACGCAGTATTTT	CATGNPTGTDTQYF
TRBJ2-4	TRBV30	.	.	TGTGTCTGGAGTAACCGGGGAGTAACCAAATACATTCAGTACTTC	CVWSNRGVTKYIQYF
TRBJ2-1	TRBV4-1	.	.	TGCGCCAACAGTGCGGGACAGCAGTTCTTC	CANSAGQQFF
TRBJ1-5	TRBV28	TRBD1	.	TGTGCCGGCACCTTCGACAGGGGGGCCTCCAATCAGACCCAGCATTTT	CAGTFDRGASNQTQHF
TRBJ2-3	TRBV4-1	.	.	TGCGCCAGCAGTCAGACGGGGACTGGCATCACAGATACGCAGTATTTT	CASSQTGTGITDTQYF
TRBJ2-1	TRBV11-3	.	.	TGTGCCAGCAGATTAGGCGTCTCGAACAATGGGCAGCTCTTC	CASRLGVSNNGQLF
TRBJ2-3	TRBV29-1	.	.	TGCAGCATCAGGGGAGGCGGATCTTCCGATACGCAGTATTTT	CSIRGGGSSDTQYF
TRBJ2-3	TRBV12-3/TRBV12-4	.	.	TGTGCCAGCAATTTATCGGCACGTAGAGATACCCAGTATTTT	CASNLSARRDTQYF
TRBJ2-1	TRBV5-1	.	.	TGCGCCAGCGGCTTGGCTGTGGAGCCCTACAATGAGCAGTTCTTC	CASGLAVEPYNEQFF
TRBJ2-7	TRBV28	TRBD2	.	TGTGCCAGCAGCTTATTCGGACTAGCGGGGTTCTACAAGCAGTACTTC	CASSLFGLAGFYKQYF
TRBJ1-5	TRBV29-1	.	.	TGCAGTGTTCTACAGCGTCCAAATCAGCCCCAGCATTTT	CSVLQRPNQPQHF
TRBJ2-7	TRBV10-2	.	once	TGCGCCAGTAGTACAGAGGGATACGAGCAGTACTTC	CASSTEGYEQYF
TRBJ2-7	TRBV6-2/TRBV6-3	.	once	TGTGCCAGCAGTTTGGACGCCACCTACGATCAGTATTTC	CASSLDATYDQYF
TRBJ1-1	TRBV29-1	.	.	TGCAGCGTTCTTCCGGGGTGCGGGATGAATACTGAAGCTTTCTTT	CSVLPGCGMNTEAFF
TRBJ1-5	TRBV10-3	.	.	TGTGCCATCAGTGAACGGGAAGCGAATCAGGCCCAGCATTTT	CAISEREANQAQHF
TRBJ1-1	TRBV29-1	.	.	TGCAGCGTTCGAAAAGAGTGGGGCATGAACACTGAAGCTTTCTTT	CSVRKEWGMNTEAFF
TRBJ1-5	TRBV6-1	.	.	TGTACCAGCAGTCGGGAGCGCAATCAGCCCCAGCATTTT	CTSSRERNQPQHF
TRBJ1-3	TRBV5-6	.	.	TGTGCCAGTAGCCCGCACAGCTCTGGTAACACCATATATTTT	CASSPHSSGNTIYF
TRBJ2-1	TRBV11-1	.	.	TGTGCCAGCAGACCCACCGGTGATCTGGGCAATGAGCAGTTCTTC	CASRPTGDLGNEQFF
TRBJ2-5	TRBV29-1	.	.	TGCAGCGTTGAATCCGCAGAGGGTAGATCGGAGACACAGTACTTC	CSVESAEGRSETQYF
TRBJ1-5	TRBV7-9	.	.	TGTGCCAGCAGCCGAGATTATAGGAATCAACCCCAGCATTTT	CASSRDYRNQPQHF
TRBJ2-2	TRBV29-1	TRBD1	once	TGCAGCGGTGCGACAGGCAATGGCACAGGGGAGCTCTTTTTT	CSGATGNGTGELFF